This T cell receptor beta chain was observed in a study of identifying expanded T cells in peripheral blood. Clones were sequenced by immunoSEQ multiplex PCR, and TCRdb holds only the in-frame ones, with some missing. The sample has approximately 97,000 clones; roughly 88% are singletons. Overall study findings and caveats: Variance in clone template counts between approximately 2-week samples significantly increased with total template count across all healthy donors.

Per germline, CDR1 SGHTA and CDR2 FQGTGA. CDR3 length: 14 residues. V trimming: 5 bases; J trimming: 4 bases; junction bases outside the gene matches: 5. A note on this clone: Antigen unknown.

J is TRBJ2-1 and V is TRBV7-3, with 7 bases lining up with TRBD2. The receptor was isolated from a person aged 18-70 years in good health. Sequencing was carried out using blood. The CDR3 spells CASSPSGAYNEQFF. CDR3 sequence (DNA): TGTGCCAGCAGCCCTAGCGGAGCGTACAATGAGCAGTTCTTC.